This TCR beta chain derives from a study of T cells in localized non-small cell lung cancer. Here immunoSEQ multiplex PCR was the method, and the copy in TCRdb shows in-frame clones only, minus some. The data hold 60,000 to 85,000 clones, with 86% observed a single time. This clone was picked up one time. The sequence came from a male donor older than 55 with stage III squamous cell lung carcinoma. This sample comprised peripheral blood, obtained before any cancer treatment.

CDR3 region: CASSLGTGDLSNEQFF. The DNA of the CDR3 is TGTGCCAGCAGCCTAGGGACAGGTGACCTATCCAATGAGCAGTTCTTC. J is TRBJ2-1 and V is TRBV5-5; 8 bases line up with TRBD1. The CDR3 loop spans 16 amino acids. V shed 4 bases and J 6 bases; nucleotides not matched to a gene: 12. Germline loops: CDR1 SGHKS, CDR2 YYEKEE (reference sequence).